The sequence of this T cell receptor (beta chain) was determined in a study of T cell repertoires in cytomegalovirus infection (dated by TCRdb to the late 2010s). As for the study more broadly: Donor HLA type was relevant to the analysis, as public TCR beta signatures indicated carriage of CMV infection together with the matching HLA type. The full study reports these points: The ex vivo response was dominated by HLA-C-restricted CMV-specific TCR beta clonotypes, which also provided the single most frequent clonotype in two of eight donors. Carriers of CMV infection plus the relevant HLA type were discriminated by the cumulative frequency of public TCR beta family members in the study cohort and in an independent approximately 360-donor cohort.

This clonotype was detected only a few times. No antigen is known for it. No base quality values were provided; no much bigger clone lies one nucleotide off. The sequencer listed for this sample is Illumina HiSeq 1500. TCRdb trimmed public reads at Q25 via fastp, called clones via MiXCR and kept in-frame beta chains. When rows share a CDR3 protein, they turn into one entry using the most common DNA and genes. Present in this sample are about 680,000 distinct CDR3 sequences, about 24% of which were seen just once. The top ten clones comprise 8% of the sample. The CDR3 measures 16 amino acids from cysteine to phenylalanine. The DNA shown is the 48-base CDR3, in frame from base 1. The junction carries 18 bases between V and J, which are trimmed by 8 bases and 4 bases respectively. Based on the germline V gene (reference sequence), the CDR1 and CDR2 sequences are SEHNR and FQNEAQ.

This clonotype was sampled from a human donor in good health (CMV status not recorded). Some clones in this sample may be carry-over from other donors' samples. Material for sequencing was CD8+ T cells from PBMCs. The chain joins TRBV7-9 to TRBJ2-6, with the D gene not confidently named. The CDR3 in this case is CASDQREVAGANVLTF. The DNA sequence follows: TGTGCCAGCGACCAAAGAGAGGTGGCCGGGGCCAACGTCCTGACTTTC.